Listed below are T cell receptor beta chains from one sample, sequenced in a study of T cells in Graves' hyperthyroidism and ophthalmopathy. TCRdb passed the multiplex PCR reads through MiXCR, listing each CDR3 protein once. The data hold some 350,000 distinct CDR3 sequences, with roughly 13% observed a single time. Sequencing was carried out using blood. These receptors were obtained from a middle-aged woman with Graves' ophthalmopathy. Each CDR3 is given with its conserved first and last residue. Expanded clones get a size class; other rows say once, few or many, or leave the size out.

cdr3_aa	clone_size	v_call	j_call
CASSFTRGGYTF	many	TRBV5-1	TRBJ1-2
CSAAIAGGREQYF	many	TRBV20-1	TRBJ2-7
CASSSWGAGGIYEQYF	NA	TRBV19	TRBJ2-7
CASRTFTEGTEAFF	NA	TRBV25-1	TRBJ1-1
CAVNSANRDRGQELFF	NA	TRBV7-9	TRBJ1-4
CASSASLSGTSFFGELFF	many	TRBV7-8	TRBJ2-2
CASSRGGVNTEAFF	many	TRBV5-1	TRBJ1-1
CAWSEVRVYEQYF	NA	TRBV30	TRBJ2-7
CASSATPYEQYF	many	TRBV2	TRBJ2-7
CASSWPGGGGDTEAFF	many	TRBV12-3/TRBV12-4	TRBJ1-1
CAWSRRSSYEQYF	many	TRBV30	TRBJ2-7
CASTPAGPTYEQYF	few	TRBV7-9	TRBJ2-7
CASSLGGFSHTEAFF	many	TRBV28	TRBJ1-1
CASSLSAEETQYF	many	TRBV13	TRBJ2-5
CASSAGTGPYGYTF	many	TRBV2	TRBJ1-2
CSAPGLAGTYEQYF	many	TRBV20-1	TRBJ2-7
CASSLVSLAGGEQFF	many	TRBV6-2/TRBV6-3	TRBJ2-1
CASISTTGPGNQPQHF	NA	TRBV28	TRBJ1-5
CSATGTSGRAQETQYF	many	TRBV20-1	TRBJ2-5
CASSSILDFTGGRGYTF	many	TRBV6-1	TRBJ1-2
CASSTTETIAYEQYF	few	TRBV19	TRBJ2-7
CASSFQGLGDTQYF	NA	TRBV7-2	TRBJ2-3
CASSLFASTEAFF	many	TRBV12-3/TRBV12-4	TRBJ1-1
CAWSLDSSYYNSPLHF	NA	TRBV30	TRBJ1-6
CSARAVGGASYNEQFF	few	TRBV20-1	TRBJ2-1
CASSQLGGSYNEQFF	many	TRBV14	TRBJ2-1
CAISDSGLAGFEQFF	NA	TRBV10-3	TRBJ2-1
CASSSRTGGGETQYF	many	TRBV6-1	TRBJ2-5
CASSQEANGETQYF	many	TRBV3-1	TRBJ2-5